One and the same sample provided the 28 T cell receptor beta chains below, sequenced in a study of CD8+CD57+ T cells in acquired aplastic anemia. Previously, flow cytometry had revealed CD8+CD57+ cell expansion in the patients chosen for sequencing. TCR beta VDJ combinations and CDR3 sequences were profiled from genomic DNA. TCRdb reprocessed the reads with MiXCR, giving one entry per CDR3 protein. The sample consists of 110,000 or so distinct CDR3 sequences, under 60% of them appearing once. Input material: sorted CD4+, CD8+, or CD8+CD57+ T cells (not recorded which) from PBMCs. These receptors were obtained from a human donor with aplastic anemia.

This clonotype was detected a few times. The V call is TRBV9, the J call TRBJ1-1; 8 nucleotides line up with TRBD1. V trimming: 3 bases; J trimming: 1 base; junction bases outside the gene matches: 8. The CDR3 is 16 amino acids. CDR1 is SGDLS and CDR2 is YYNGEE in the germline V gene. CDR3 region: CASSDHPGTGNTEAFF. CDR3 DNA sequence: TGTGCCAGCAGCGACCACCCCGGGACAGGGAACACTGAAGCTTTCTTT.

This clonotype turned up a few times. For the CDR3, the DNA is TGTGCCAGCAGCTTAGATCGAGCCGAAAGCCAAGAGACCCAGTACTTC. Translated: CASSLDRAESQETQYF. The V and J genes are TRBV13 and TRBJ2-5; no firm D call. Germline V gives CDR1 PRHDT, CDR2 FYEKMQ (reference sequence). V was cut by 1 base and J by 1 base, with 13 bases left in between. CDR3 length equals 16 residues.

The chain links TRBV12-3 or TRBV12-4 to TRBJ2-3; 11 bases are shared with TRBD2. The CDR3 length is 18 residues. J was trimmed by 0 bases and V by 2 bases; bases with no gene match: 7. The CDR3, as DNA: TGTGCCAGCAGTTTACTAGCGGGGGGAACCAAAAGCACAGATACGCAGTATTTT. Amino acids: CASSLLAGGTKSTDTQYF.

This chain connects TRBV7-9 to TRBJ1-1; the match to TRBD1 covers 8 bases. There are 14 residues in the CDR3. Trimming took 5 bases from V and 4 from J; bases not matched to a gene: 6. Germline lookup yields CDR1 SEHNR and CDR2 FQNEAQ (reference sequence). The chain's CDR3 is CASSAGQGGTEAFF. DNA of the CDR3: TGTGCCAGCAGCGCAGGACAGGGCGGCACTGAAGCTTTCTTT.

The chain employs TRBV12-3 or TRBV12-4 and TRBJ1-2; a possible D gene is TRBD1 (5 bases). The CDR3 covers 12 residues. V was shortened by 6 bases and J by 6 bases, with 11 bases between the two germline ends. CDR3 DNA: TGTGCCAGCAGACCCTTAGGGGATGGCTACACCTTC. Translating gives CASRPLGDGYTF.

This sequence joins TRBV12-3 or TRBV12-4 and TRBJ2-7; D call uncertain. The CDR3 is 12 residues long. V shed 4 bases and J shed 6 bases, with 10 bases lying between them. This chain's CDR3 is CASSSSRAEQYF. The CDR3 region has the DNA TGTGCCAGCAGTTCCTCTCGGGCCGAGCAGTACTTC.

The CDR3 loop reads CASTTRTGGNSPLHF. The CDR3 bases are TGTGCCAGCACCACACGGACAGGGGGCAATTCACCCCTCCACTTT. V usage is TRBV7-8 and J usage is TRBJ1-6; 11 positions agree with TRBD1. There are 15 residues in the CDR3. With 7 bases clipped from V and 7 bases from J, the junction kept 6 bases outside the gene matches. The germline gives CDR1 SGHVS, CDR2 FQNEAQ.

This clonotype has only a few counts. This chain uses TRBV3-1 with TRBJ2-7, with 9 positions matching TRBD2. Germline trimming cut 1 base from V and 5 bases from J; bases unmatched to any gene: 18. Per the germline V gene, CDR1 is LGHDT and CDR2 is YNNKEL (reference sequence). This CDR3 is built from 19 residues. The chain's CDR3 is CASSQAASGGRGRKHEQYF. The CDR3 DNA is TGTGCCAGCAGCCAAGCGGCAAGCGGGGGGAGGGGGAGAAAGCACGAGCAGTACTTC.

The chain joins TRBV2 to TRBJ1-5; 9 positions agree with TRBD1. Germline CDR1 is SNHLY and CDR2 is FYNNEI. This CDR3 is built from 15 residues. The V and J ends lost 3 bases and 6 bases, in that order; junction bases with no gene match: 6. DNA of the CDR3: TGTGCCAGCAGTGATGGTTGGACAGGGGTTCAGCCCCAGCATTTT. Protein: CASSDGWTGVQPQHF.

The rearrangement uses TRBV9 and TRBJ2-1; 11 nucleotides line up with TRBD2. The V and J ends lost 0 bases and 9 bases, in that order; junction bases with no gene match: 11. Germline CDR1 is SGDLS and CDR2 is YYNGEE. The CDR3 is 17 residues long. The CDR3: CASSVETSGGLRGEQFF. For the CDR3, the DNA is TGTGCCAGCAGCGTAGAAACTAGCGGGGGCCTCAGGGGTGAGCAGTTCTTC. The variable domain in full, completed from reference TRBV9 and TRBJ2-1, reads DSGVTQTPKHLITATGQRVTLRCSPRSGDLSVYWYQQSLDQGLQFLIQYYNGEERAKGNILERFSAQQFPDLHSELNLSSLELGDSALYFCASSVETSGGLRGEQFFGPGTRLTVL.

This sequence joins TRBV2 and TRBJ1-5; D is uncertain. Germline loops: CDR1 SNHLY, CDR2 FYNNEI. V lost 8 bases and J lost 4, with 9 bases in between. CDR3 length equals 12 residues. The CDR3, as DNA: TGTGCCAGCTGTCTACGGAATCAGCCCCAGCATTTT. Its protein product is CASCLRNQPQHF.

The chain is built from TRBV4-1 and TRBJ1-6; 12 bases are a match to TRBD1. CDR3 length: 17 residues. J was trimmed by 9 bases and V by 2 bases; bases with no gene match: 8. Germline CDR1 is MGHRA and CDR2 is YSYEKL. The chain's CDR3 is CASSQLGDRGLVSPLHF. In DNA, the CDR3 is TGCGCCAGCAGCCAATTGGGGGACAGGGGGCTAGTTTCACCCCTCCACTTT.

About this clonotype: A read error may explain this, as a much larger clone is one base away. V gene TRBV7-6 combines with J gene TRBJ2-7; 7 bases map to TRBD1. Trimming at V came to 5 bases and at J to 0 bases, leaving 7 bases not matched to a gene. This CDR3 comprises 15 residues. Germline V gene lookup returns CDR1 SGHVS and CDR2 FNYEAQ. DNA for the CDR3: TGTGCCAGCAGCCCCCGGACAGGAAGCTCCTACGAGCAGTACTTC. Protein product: CASSPRTGSSYEQYF.

This clonotype was counted many times. The chain links TRBV6-5 to TRBJ2-3; D is perhaps TRBD1 (5 bases). The V gene's germline CDR1 is MNHEY and CDR2 SVGAGI. The CDR3 runs to 14 residues. The germline V and J ends were trimmed by 2 bases and 0 bases, with 6 bases remaining between them. CDR3 protein: CASSYRGSTDTQYF. The DNA for the CDR3 is TGTGCCAGCAGTTACAGGGGCAGCACAGATACGCAGTATTTT.

In its sample, this clonotype was seen many times. CDR3 DNA: TGTGCCAGCAGTTCGGATGGGGGGGGGACGCAGTATTTT. Residues: CASSSDGGGTQYF. This chain connects TRBV12-3 or TRBV12-4 to TRBJ2-3, with TRBD2 identical over 7 bases. The ends lost 4 bases at V and 9 bases at J; junction bases unmatched: 7. The length of the CDR3 is 13 residues.

The CDR3 region has the DNA TGTGCCAGCAGTAGGTGGGATAGCGGGAGGGCCAAGTATAATGAGCAGTTCTTC. It specifies CASSRWDSGRAKYNEQFF. The chain has TRBV2 and TRBJ2-1; 11 nucleotides line up with TRBD2. Germline CDR1 and CDR2: SNHLY and FYNNEI. Trimming at V came to 5 bases and at J to 7 bases, leaving 16 bases not matched to a gene. The CDR3 is made up of 18 amino acids.

As for this clonotype: At one end, the junction sequence differs from germline, possibly due to a read error. The CDR3 DNA sequence: TGTGCCAGCACCCCGAGTGGGGGGTTTTGGTCCGATGGCCACACCTTC. Protein: CASTPSGGFWSDGHTF. The chain couples TRBV6-2 or TRBV6-3 to TRBJ1-2; weak D call: TRBD1 (5 bases). The CDR3 has 16 amino acids. CDR1 MNHEY and CDR2 SVGEGT come from the germline V gene.

The rearrangement uses TRBV25-1 and TRBJ2-3, with 8 positions matching TRBD2. The CDR3 contains 19 residues. The germline V gene has CDR1 MGHDK and CDR2 SYGVNS. V lost 6 bases, J lost 2 bases, and 19 bases stayed unmatched. The CDR3 DNA reads as TGTGCCAGCAGAGAAAGTAGCGGGGAGGGCAAACTAGTCACAGATACGCAGTATTTT. Its protein is CASRESSGEGKLVTDTQYF.

This chain links TRBV7-8 with TRBJ2-7; possible D gene TRBD2, 6 bases. Germline values: CDR1 SGHVS, CDR2 FQNEAQ. The V end lost 8 bases, the J end lost 4 bases, and 15 bases lay between the germline ends. The CDR3 loop spans 13 amino acids. CDR3 in DNA: TGTGCCAGCCGGCCGCGGGGACCTTACGAGCAGTACTTC. This sequence encodes CASRPRGPYEQYF.

There are many counts of this clonotype. The chain recombines TRBV12-3 or TRBV12-4 with TRBJ2-3; D not certain. The CDR3 loop spans 12 amino acids. With 2 bases removed from V and 3 bases from J, the gap between germline ends came to 3 bases. Written as DNA, the CDR3 is TGTGCCAGCAGTTTATTTACAGATACGCAGTATTTT. Translated: CASSLFTDTQYF.

The genes are TRBV7-9 and TRBJ2-7; 8 bases agree with TRBD2. The germline V gene encodes CDR1 SEHNR and CDR2 FQNEAQ (reference sequence). CDR3 length: 15 amino acids. V lost 4 bases and J lost 0; bases outside the gene matches: 5. The CDR3 loop is CASSSAGGVSYEQYF. In nucleotides, the CDR3 is TGTGCCAGCAGCTCTGCGGGGGGAGTCTCCTACGAGCAGTACTTC.

The rearrangement uses TRBV2 and TRBJ1-6; D possibly corresponds to TRBD1 (6 bases). This CDR3 has 17 amino acids. The germline V gene has CDR1 SNHLY and CDR2 FYNNEI. V dropped 2 bases and J dropped 5 bases, with 16 bases sitting between them. The CDR3 reads CASSEWRAGDNNSPLHF. The CDR3 bases are TGTGCCAGCAGTGAATGGCGGGCAGGGGATAATAATTCACCCCTCCACTTT.

The J gene is TRBJ1-2, the V gene TRBV15, with D possibly TRBD1 on 6 matching bases. Trimming took 0 bases from V and 6 from J, leaving 14 bases between them. The CDR3 has 15 amino acids. CDR1 LNHNV and CDR2 YYDKDF come from the germline V gene (reference sequence). CDR3 in amino acids: CATSRDQAGVDGYTF. Here the CDR3 DNA reads TGTGCCACCAGCAGAGATCAGGCAGGGGTAGATGGCTACACCTTC.

The V gene is TRBV2, the J gene TRBJ1-5; a possible D gene is TRBD1 (5 bases). CDR1 and CDR2 from the germline V gene are SNHLY and FYNNEI. V lost 7 bases and J lost 2, with 15 bases in between. The CDR3 runs to 15 residues. This CDR3 is CASTGGRRGNQPQHF. For the CDR3, the DNA is TGTGCCAGCACCGGGGGACGGCGAGGCAATCAGCCCCAGCATTTT.

This rearrangement joins TRBV20-1 to TRBJ2-2, with TRBD1 as a possible D gene (6 bases). The CDR3 runs to 13 residues. Germline V CDR1 and CDR2: DFQATT, SNEGSKA (reference sequence). The V end was cut by 1 base, the J end by 7 bases, with 10 bases between. The DNA of the CDR3 is TGCAGTGCTAGAGCCGGGACAATCGGGGAGCTGTTTTTT. Protein sequence: CSARAGTIGELFF.

This clonotype appeared once. The genes are TRBV11-1 and TRBJ1-6, with TRBD1 matching 8 bases. The CDR3 covers 18 residues. The germline V gene encodes CDR1 SGHAT and CDR2 FQDESV (reference sequence). With 0 bases clipped from V and 5 bases from J, the junction kept 9 bases outside the gene matches. CDR3 protein: CASSLARQGTGDNSPLHF. DNA of the CDR3: TGTGCCAGCAGCTTAGCCCGTCAGGGGACAGGAGATAATTCACCCCTCCACTTT.

This clonotype has more than one count but fewer than ten. The rearrangement links TRBV20-1 to TRBJ1-2; TRBD1 is a possible D gene (6 bases). Germline CDR1 and CDR2: DFQATT and SNEGSKA (reference sequence). The V end lost 2 bases, the J end lost 6 bases, and 16 bases lay between the germline ends. The CDR3 is made up of 14 amino acids. CDR3 in DNA: TGCAGTGCTAGACAGCGGGGCAGGGACAATGGCTACACCTTC. The encoded protein is CSARQRGRDNGYTF.

This clonotype was recorded at least ten times. V gene TRBV10-1 combines with J gene TRBJ1-4; D not resolved. Germline assignment: CDR1 WNHNN and CDR2 SYGVQD (reference sequence). This CDR3 has 16 amino acids. V dropped 0 bases and J dropped 0 bases, with 8 bases sitting between them. The CDR3 sequence is CASSESISPTNEKLFF. The CDR3 bases are TGCGCCAGCAGTGAGTCGATCAGTCCAACTAATGAAAAACTGTTTTTT.